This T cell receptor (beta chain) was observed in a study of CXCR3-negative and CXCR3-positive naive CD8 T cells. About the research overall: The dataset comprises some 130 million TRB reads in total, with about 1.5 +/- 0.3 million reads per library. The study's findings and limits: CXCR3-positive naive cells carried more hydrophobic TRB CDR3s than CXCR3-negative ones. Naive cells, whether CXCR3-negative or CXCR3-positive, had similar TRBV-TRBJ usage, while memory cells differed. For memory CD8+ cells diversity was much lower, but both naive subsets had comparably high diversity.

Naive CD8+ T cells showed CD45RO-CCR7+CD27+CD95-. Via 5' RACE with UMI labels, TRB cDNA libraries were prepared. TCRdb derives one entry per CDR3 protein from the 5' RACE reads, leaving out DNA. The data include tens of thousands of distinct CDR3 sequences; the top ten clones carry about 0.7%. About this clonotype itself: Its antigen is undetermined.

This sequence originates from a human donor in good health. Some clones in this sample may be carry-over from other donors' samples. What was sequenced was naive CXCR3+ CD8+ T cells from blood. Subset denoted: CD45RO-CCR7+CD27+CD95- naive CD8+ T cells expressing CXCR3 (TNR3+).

CDR3 residues: CASSFPGGVSYNEQFF. The chain links TRBV11-3 to TRBJ2-1; TCRdb picks TRBD1, but there is no DNA to check that call. The CDR3 loop spans 16 amino acids. Germline CDR1 reads SGHNT; CDR2 reads YENEEA.